This TCR beta chain is drawn from a study of early T cells in non-severe SARS-CoV-2 infection. Study in general: Sequenced bulk RNA came from whole blood that was unsorted, and chains were unpaired. Study outcomes and limitations: Comparison of clonotypes with VDJdb favored anti-spike CD8 responses while missing private and CD4 specificities.

Individual cDNA molecules carried attached unique molecular identifiers. From the 5' RACE reads, TCRdb called clonotypes with MiXCR, one entry per CDR3 protein. Altogether tens of thousands of distinct CDR3 sequences are present, 11% being singletons, with the ten largest covering 10% to 13%. This clonotype was observed at least ten times. What it binds is unknown. Germline V gives CDR1 KGHSH, CDR2 LQKENI. The CDR3 sequence is 17 residues long. V was pared by 2 bases and J by 10 bases, with 11 bases of the junction left unmatched. The receptor's source is an adult who was a healthcare worker with PCR-confirmed SARS-CoV-2 infection or an uninfected control (not recorded which). Source material: whole blood. V is TRBV18 and J is TRBJ1-6, with 10 bases fitting TRBD1. CDR3 nucleotide sequence: TGTGCCAGCTCACCAGACCTACCGGGACAGGGGTCCTCACCCCTCCACTTT. It codes for CASSPDLPGQGSSPLHF.